This T cell receptor (beta chain) is drawn from a study of CXCR3-negative and CXCR3-positive naive CD8 T cells. Regarding the study as a whole: Naive subsets were similarly diverse, while memory CD8+ repertoires were much less diverse. For naive cells, CXCR3-negative and CXCR3-positive subsets had similar TRBV-TRBJ usage; for memory cells, usage differed. Higher TRB CDR3 hydrophobicity marked CXCR3-positive naive cells relative to CXCR3-negative naive cells.

As to this clonotype: Its antigen is not identified.

The authors made the TRB cDNA libraries by 5' RACE using UMI labels. After re-calling the 5' RACE reads, TCRdb lists one entry per CDR3 protein, DNA absent. This sample's clone table lists 50,000 to 55,000 distinct CDR3 sequences. CDR3 length equals 13 residues. The germline CDR1 and CDR2 sequences are MNHEY and SVGAGI. This chain uses TRBV6-5 with TRBJ2-3; there is no DNA to check the TCRdb D call of TRBD2. This TCR derives from a human donor in good health. Some clones in this sample may be carry-over from other donors' samples. The sample taken for sequencing was naive CXCR3- CD8+ T cells from blood. The subset is: CD45RO-CCR7+CD27+CD95- naive CD8+ T cells lacking CXCR3 (TNR3-). CDR3 sequence reads: CASRPGGLDTQYF.